This T cell receptor (beta chain) was captured in a study of T cell repertoires in cytomegalovirus infection. This clonotype appeared once. As yet, its antigen is unknown. A single record per CDR3 protein comes from TCRdb applying MiXCR to the reads. The sample holds under 300,000 distinct CDR3 sequences, 22% seen once. J gave up 5 bases and V 3 bases, and 8 bases lay outside the gene matches. This CDR3 has 16 residues. CDR1 LNHDA and CDR2 SQIVND come from the germline V gene (reference sequence). The chain carries TRBV19 and TRBJ2-1; the match to TRBD2 covers 9 bases. The starting material was cultured PBMCs, obtained from culture after CMV antigen stimulation. This receptor was taken from a human donor in good health (CMV status not recorded). Some clones in this sample may be carry-over from other donors' samples. The CDR3 sequence is CASSMSIAGAHNEQFF. The CDR3 nucleotides read TGTGCCAGTAGTATGAGCATAGCGGGAGCCCACAATGAGCAGTTCTTC.